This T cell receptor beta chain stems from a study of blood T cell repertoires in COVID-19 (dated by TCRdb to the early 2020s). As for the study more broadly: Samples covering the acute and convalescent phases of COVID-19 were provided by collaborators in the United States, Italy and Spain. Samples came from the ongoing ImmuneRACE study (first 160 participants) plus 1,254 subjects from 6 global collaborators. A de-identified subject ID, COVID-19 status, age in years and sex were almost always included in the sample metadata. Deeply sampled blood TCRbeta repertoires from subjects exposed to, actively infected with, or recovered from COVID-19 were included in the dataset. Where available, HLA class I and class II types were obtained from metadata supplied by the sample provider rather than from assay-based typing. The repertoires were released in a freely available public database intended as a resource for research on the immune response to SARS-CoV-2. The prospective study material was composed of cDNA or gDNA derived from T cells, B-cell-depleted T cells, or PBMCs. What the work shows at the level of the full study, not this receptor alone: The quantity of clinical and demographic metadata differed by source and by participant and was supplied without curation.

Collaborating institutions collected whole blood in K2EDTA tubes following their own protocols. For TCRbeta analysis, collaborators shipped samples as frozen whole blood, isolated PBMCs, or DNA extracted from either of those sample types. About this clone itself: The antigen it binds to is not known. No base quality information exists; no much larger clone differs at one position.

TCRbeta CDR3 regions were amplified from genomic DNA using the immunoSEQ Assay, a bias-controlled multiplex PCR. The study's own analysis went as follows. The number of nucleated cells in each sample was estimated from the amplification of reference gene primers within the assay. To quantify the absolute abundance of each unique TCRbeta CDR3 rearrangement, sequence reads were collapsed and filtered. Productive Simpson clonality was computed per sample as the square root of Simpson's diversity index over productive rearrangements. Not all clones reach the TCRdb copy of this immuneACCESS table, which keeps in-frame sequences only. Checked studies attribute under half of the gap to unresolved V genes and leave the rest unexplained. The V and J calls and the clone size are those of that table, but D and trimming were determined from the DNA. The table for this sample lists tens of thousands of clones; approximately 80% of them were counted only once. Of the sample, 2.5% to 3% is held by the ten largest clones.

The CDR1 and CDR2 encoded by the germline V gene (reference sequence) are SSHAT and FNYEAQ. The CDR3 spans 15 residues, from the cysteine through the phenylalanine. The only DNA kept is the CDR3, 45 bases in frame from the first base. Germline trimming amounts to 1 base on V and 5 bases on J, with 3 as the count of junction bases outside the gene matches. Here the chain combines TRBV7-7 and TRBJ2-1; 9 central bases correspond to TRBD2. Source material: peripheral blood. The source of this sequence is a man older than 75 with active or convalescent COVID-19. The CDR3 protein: CASSLELAGDNEQFF. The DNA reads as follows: TGTGCCAGCAGCTTAGAACTAGCGGGTGACAATGAGCAGTTCTTC.